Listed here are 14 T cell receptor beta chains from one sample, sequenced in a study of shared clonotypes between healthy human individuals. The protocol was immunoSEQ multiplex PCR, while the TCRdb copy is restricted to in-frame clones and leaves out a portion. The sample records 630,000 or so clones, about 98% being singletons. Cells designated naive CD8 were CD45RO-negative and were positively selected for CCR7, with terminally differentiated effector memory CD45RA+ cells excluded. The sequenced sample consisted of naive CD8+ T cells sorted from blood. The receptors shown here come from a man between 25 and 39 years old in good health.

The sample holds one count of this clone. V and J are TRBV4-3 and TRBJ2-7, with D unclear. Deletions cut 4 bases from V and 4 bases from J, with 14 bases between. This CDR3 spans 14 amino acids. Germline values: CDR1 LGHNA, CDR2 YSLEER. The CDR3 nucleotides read TGCGCCAGCAGCCCCAGTGGAATGGCTTACGAGCAGTACTTC. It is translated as CASSPSGMAYEQYF.

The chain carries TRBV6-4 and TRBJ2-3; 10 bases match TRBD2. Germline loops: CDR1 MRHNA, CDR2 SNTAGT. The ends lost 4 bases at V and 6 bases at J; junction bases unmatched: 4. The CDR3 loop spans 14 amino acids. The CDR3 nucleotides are TGTGCCAGCAGTGCATCGGGACTAGCGGATACGCAGTATTTT. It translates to CASSASGLADTQYF.

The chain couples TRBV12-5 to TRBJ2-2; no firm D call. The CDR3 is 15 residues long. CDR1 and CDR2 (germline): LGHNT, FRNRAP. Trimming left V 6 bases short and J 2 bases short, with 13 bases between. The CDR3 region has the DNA TGTGCTAGTGGGTTCTTAGTGCTTAACACCGGGGAGCTGTTTTTT. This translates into CASGFLVLNTGELFF.

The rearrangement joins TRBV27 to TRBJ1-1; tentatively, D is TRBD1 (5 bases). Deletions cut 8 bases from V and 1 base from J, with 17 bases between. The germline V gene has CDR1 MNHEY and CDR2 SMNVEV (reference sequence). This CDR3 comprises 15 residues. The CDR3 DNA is TGTGCCAGCCGCCTTGGGTATGGGACGAACACTGAAGCTTTCTTT. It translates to CASRLGYGTNTEAFF.

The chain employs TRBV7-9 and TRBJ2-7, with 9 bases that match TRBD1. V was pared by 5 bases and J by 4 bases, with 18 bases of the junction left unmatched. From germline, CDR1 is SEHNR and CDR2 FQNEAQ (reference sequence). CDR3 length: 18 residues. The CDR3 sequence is CASSPGKLRQGEEYEQYF. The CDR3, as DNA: TGTGCCAGCAGCCCCGGAAAACTTCGACAGGGGGAAGAGTACGAGCAGTACTTC.

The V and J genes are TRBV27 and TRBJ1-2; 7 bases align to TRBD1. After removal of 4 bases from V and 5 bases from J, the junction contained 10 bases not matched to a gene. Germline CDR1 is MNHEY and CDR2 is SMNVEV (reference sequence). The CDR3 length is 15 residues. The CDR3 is CASSSPGQLVYGYTF. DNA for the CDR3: TGTGCCAGCAGTTCCCCGGGACAGTTAGTTTATGGCTACACCTTC.

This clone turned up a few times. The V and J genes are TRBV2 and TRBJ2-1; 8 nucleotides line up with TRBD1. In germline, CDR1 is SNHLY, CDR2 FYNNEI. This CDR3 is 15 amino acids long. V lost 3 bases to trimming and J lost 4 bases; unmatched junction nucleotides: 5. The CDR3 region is CASSDTTGAYNEQFF. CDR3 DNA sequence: TGTGCCAGCAGTGATACGACAGGGGCTTACAATGAGCAGTTCTTC.

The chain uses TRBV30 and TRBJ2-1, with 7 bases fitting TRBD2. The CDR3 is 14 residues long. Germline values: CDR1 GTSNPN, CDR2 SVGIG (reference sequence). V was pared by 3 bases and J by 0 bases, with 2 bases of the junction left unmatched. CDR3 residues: CAWRTGGSYNEQFF. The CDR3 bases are TGTGCCTGGAGGACGGGAGGCTCCTACAATGAGCAGTTCTTC. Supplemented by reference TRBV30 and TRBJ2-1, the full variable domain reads SQTIHQWPATLVQPVGSPLSLECTVEGTSNPNLYWYRQAAGRGLQLLFYSVGIGQISSEVPQNLSASRPQDRQFILSSKKLLLSDSGFYLCAWRTGGSYNEQFFGPGTRLTVL.

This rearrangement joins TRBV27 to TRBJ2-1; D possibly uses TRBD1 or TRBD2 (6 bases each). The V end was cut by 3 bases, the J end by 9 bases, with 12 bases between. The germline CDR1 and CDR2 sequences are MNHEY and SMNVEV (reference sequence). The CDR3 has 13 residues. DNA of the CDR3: TGTGCCAGCAGTTTTTCGGGGGCGGGTGAGCAGTTCTTC. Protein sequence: CASSFSGAGEQFF.

The CDR3 reads CASSEYRKPNYEQYF. As DNA, the CDR3 is TGTGCCAGCAGCGAATACAGAAAACCCAACTACGAGCAGTACTTC. J is TRBJ2-7 and V is TRBV4-2; no clear D. Trimming left V 5 bases short and J 3 bases short, with 17 bases between. This CDR3 spans 15 amino acids. Germline CDR1 and CDR2: LGHNA and YNFKEQ.

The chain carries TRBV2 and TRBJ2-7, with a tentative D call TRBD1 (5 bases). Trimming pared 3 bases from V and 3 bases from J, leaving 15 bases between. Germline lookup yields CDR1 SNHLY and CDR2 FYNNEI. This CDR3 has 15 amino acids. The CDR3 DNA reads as TGTGCCAGCAGTGATAGCCGAACAGGTCTCTACGAGCAGTACTTC. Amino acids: CASSDSRTGLYEQYF.

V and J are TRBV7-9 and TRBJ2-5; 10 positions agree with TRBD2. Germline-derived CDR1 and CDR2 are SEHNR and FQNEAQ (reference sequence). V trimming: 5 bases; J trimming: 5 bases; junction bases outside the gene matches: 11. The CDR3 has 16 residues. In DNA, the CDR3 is TGTGCCAGCAGCCCTTTAGCGGGAGGAGGAGCGGAGACCCAGTACTTC. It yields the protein CASSPLAGGGAETQYF.

CDR3 coding DNA: TGTGCCAGCAGCCAAGGAACGACAGTCTCTTATGGCTACACCTTC. Its protein is CASSQGTTVSYGYTF. The V gene is TRBV14, the J gene TRBJ1-2, with D maybe TRBD1 (5 bases). V was trimmed by 1 base and J by 5 bases, leaving 14 bases between them. Germline CDR1 and CDR2: SGHDN and FVKESK. CDR3 length: 15 residues.

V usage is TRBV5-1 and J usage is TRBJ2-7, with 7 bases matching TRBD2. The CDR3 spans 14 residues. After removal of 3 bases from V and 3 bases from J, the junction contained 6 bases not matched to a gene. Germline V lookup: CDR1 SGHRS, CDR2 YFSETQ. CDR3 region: CASSSAGAGYEQYF. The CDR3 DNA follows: TGCGCCAGCAGCTCCGCGGGAGCCGGCTACGAGCAGTACTTC.